The rows below give T cell receptor beta chains drawn from one sample of a study of cytomegalovirus exposure and HLA in healthy donors. The data were produced by immunoSEQ multiplex PCR, yet TCRdb's version contains in-frame clones alone and is incomplete. The sample has roughly 170,000 clones; roughly 80% are singletons. Sequenced material: PBMCs. Receptors originate from a man younger than 40 in good health and CMV-seropositive. The CDR3 runs from the conserved cysteine through the conserved F or W. Each record gives: J gene, V gene, clone size, D gene, CDR3 protein, CDR3 DNA. The D gene is left open where the match is weak. The listing skips clone size in some rows; elsewhere it reads once, few, many or a size class.

J gene: TRBJ2-1
V gene: TRBV30
clone size: -
D gene: TRBD2
CDR3 protein: CAWSGGRLAGVNEQFF
CDR3 DNA: TGTGCCTGGAGTGGAGGGCGGCTAGCGGGAGTAAATGAGCAGTTCTTC

J gene: TRBJ2-1
V gene: TRBV5-1
clone size: -
D gene: TRBD2
CDR3 protein: CASSLNAVSGGVDNEQFF
CDR3 DNA: TGCGCCAGCAGCTTAAACGCCGTTAGCGGGGGGGTCGACAATGAGCAGTTCTTC

J gene: TRBJ1-1
V gene: TRBV7-2
clone size: -
D gene: TRBD1
CDR3 protein: CASSRDREAEAFF
CDR3 DNA: TGTGCCAGCAGCCGGGACAGGGAGGCTGAAGCTTTCTTT

J gene: TRBJ2-1
V gene: TRBV5-1
clone size: -
D gene: -
CDR3 protein: CASSLYSSYNEQFF
CDR3 DNA: TGCGCCAGCAGCTTGTACAGCTCCTACAATGAGCAGTTCTTC

J gene: TRBJ2-7
V gene: TRBV9
clone size: -
D gene: TRBD1
CDR3 protein: CASSVGTGIHYEQYF
CDR3 DNA: TGTGCCAGCAGCGTGGGGACAGGGATTCACTACGAGCAGTACTTC

J gene: TRBJ2-3
V gene: TRBV5-4
clone size: -
D gene: TRBD2
CDR3 protein: CASSLLLAGGYTDTQYF
CDR3 DNA: TGTGCCAGCAGCTTGCTGCTAGCGGGAGGATATACAGATACGCAGTATTTT

J gene: TRBJ2-5
V gene: TRBV27
clone size: -
D gene: TRBD2
CDR3 protein: CASSKTSGGETQYF
CDR3 DNA: TGTGCCAGCAGTAAGACTAGCGGGGGGGAGACCCAGTACTTC

J gene: TRBJ2-3
V gene: TRBV30
clone size: -
D gene: TRBD2
CDR3 protein: CAWSDFPSGATDTQYF
CDR3 DNA: TGTGCCTGGAGTGACTTTCCTAGCGGGGCCACAGATACGCAGTATTTT

J gene: TRBJ2-3
V gene: TRBV6-5
clone size: -
D gene: -
CDR3 protein: CASSSQGGPTDTQYF
CDR3 DNA: TGTGCCAGCAGTTCTCAAGGGGGTCCCACAGATACGCAGTATTTT

J gene: TRBJ2-3
V gene: TRBV5-6
clone size: -
D gene: TRBD2
CDR3 protein: CASSLAAAGAVNTQYF
CDR3 DNA: TGTGCCAGCAGCCTTGCTGCGGCGGGAGCTGTAAATACGCAGTATTTT

J gene: TRBJ2-3
V gene: TRBV5-1
clone size: -
D gene: TRBD2
CDR3 protein: CASSFQREPLGDTQYF
CDR3 DNA: TGCGCCAGCAGCTTCCAGCGGGAGCCGTTGGGGGATACGCAGTATTTT

J gene: TRBJ2-7
V gene: TRBV5-1
clone size: -
D gene: TRBD2
CDR3 protein: CASSPQTSGRAPLEQYF
CDR3 DNA: TGCGCCAGCAGCCCGCAGACTAGCGGGAGGGCCCCTCTCGAGCAGTACTTC

J gene: TRBJ1-1
V gene: TRBV2
clone size: -
D gene: -
CDR3 protein: CASKSGWAEAFF
CDR3 DNA: TGTGCCAGCAAATCGGGGTGGGCTGAAGCTTTCTTT

J gene: TRBJ2-7
V gene: TRBV29-1
clone size: -
D gene: TRBD1
CDR3 protein: CSVGTGRSYEQYF
CDR3 DNA: TGCAGCGTGGGGACAGGACGCTCCTACGAGCAGTACTTC

J gene: TRBJ2-2
V gene: TRBV4-2
clone size: -
D gene: TRBD2
CDR3 protein: CASSQDHSGGRGTGELFF
CDR3 DNA: TGTGCCAGCAGCCAAGACCACTCGGGCGGGAGAGGCACCGGGGAGCTGTTTTTT

J gene: TRBJ1-3
V gene: TRBV6-5
clone size: -
D gene: -
CDR3 protein: CASSYGAPGGYTIYF
CDR3 DNA: TGTGCCAGCAGTTATGGGGCCCCCGGGGGTTACACCATATATTTT

J gene: TRBJ2-7
V gene: TRBV11-2
clone size: few
D gene: TRBD1
CDR3 protein: CASSSRAVGQVTYEQYF
CDR3 DNA: TGTGCCAGCAGCTCCCGGGCGGTCGGACAGGTGACCTACGAGCAGTACTTC

J gene: TRBJ1-1
V gene: TRBV4-1
clone size: -
D gene: -
CDR3 protein: CASGHPPRGTEAFF
CDR3 DNA: TGCGCCAGCGGCCATCCCCCGAGAGGTACTGAAGCTTTCTTT

J gene: TRBJ2-7
V gene: TRBV2
clone size: -
D gene: TRBD2
CDR3 protein: CASSETSGNGEQYF
CDR3 DNA: TGTGCCAGCAGTGAAACTAGCGGGAACGGCGAGCAGTACTTC

J gene: TRBJ1-2
V gene: TRBV29-1
clone size: -
D gene: TRBD1
CDR3 protein: CSVEAGQGYGYTF
CDR3 DNA: TGCAGCGTTGAGGCGGGACAGGGTTATGGCTACACCTTC

J gene: TRBJ2-7
V gene: TRBV18
clone size: -
D gene: TRBD1
CDR3 protein: CASSPDRGPGEQYF
CDR3 DNA: TGTGCCAGCTCACCGGACAGGGGTCCGGGCGAGCAGTACTTC

J gene: TRBJ1-1
V gene: TRBV27
clone size: -
D gene: -
CDR3 protein: CASRPPGHEAFF
CDR3 DNA: TGTGCCAGCAGACCTCCGGGACATGAAGCTTTCTTT

J gene: TRBJ1-5
V gene: TRBV21-1
clone size: -
D gene: -
CDR3 protein: CASSPEGGGGGGIYSNQPQHF
CDR3 DNA: TGTGCCAGCAGTCCCGAGGGAGGGGGCGGGGGGGGAATTTATAGCAATCAGCCCCAGCATTTT

J gene: TRBJ2-3
V gene: TRBV27
clone size: once
D gene: TRBD1
CDR3 protein: CASSRLGGWGTDTQYF
CDR3 DNA: TGTGCCAGCAGCCGCTTAGGGGGCTGGGGCACAGATACGCAGTATTTT

J gene: TRBJ1-2
V gene: TRBV27
clone size: -
D gene: TRBD1
CDR3 protein: CASSSDRVGTNYGYTF
CDR3 DNA: TGTGCCAGCAGTTCGGACAGGGTGGGTACTAACTATGGCTACACCTTC

J gene: TRBJ2-7
V gene: TRBV6-5
clone size: -
D gene: TRBD1
CDR3 protein: CASSRTGTGVYEQYF
CDR3 DNA: TGTGCCAGCAGCCGCACCGGGACAGGGGTCTACGAGCAGTACTTC

J gene: TRBJ1-5
V gene: TRBV27
clone size: -
D gene: -
CDR3 protein: CASSRAPGHPTSQPQHF
CDR3 DNA: TGTGCCAGCAGCCGGGCCCCGGGACACCCTACCTCGCAGCCCCAGCATTTT

J gene: TRBJ2-1
V gene: TRBV7-2
clone size: -
D gene: TRBD2
CDR3 protein: CASSPSFGGADEQFF
CDR3 DNA: TGTGCCAGCAGCCCCTCTTTCGGGGGGGCCGATGAGCAGTTCTTC

J gene: TRBJ2-7
V gene: TRBV6-1
clone size: -
D gene: TRBD1
CDR3 protein: CASSVQDRVRGYEQYF
CDR3 DNA: TGTGCCAGCAGTGTCCAGGACAGGGTTCGCGGCTACGAGCAGTACTTC

J gene: TRBJ2-1
V gene: TRBV6-4
clone size: -
D gene: -
CDR3 protein: CASSGGFYNEQFF
CDR3 DNA: TGTGCCAGCAGCGGCGGGTTCTACAATGAGCAGTTCTTC

J gene: TRBJ1-1
V gene: TRBV11-2
clone size: -
D gene: TRBD1
CDR3 protein: CASSLWTGENTEAFF
CDR3 DNA: TGTGCCAGCAGTCTCTGGACAGGGGAGAACACTGAAGCTTTCTTT

J gene: TRBJ1-5
V gene: TRBV19
clone size: -
D gene: -
CDR3 protein: CASSPDRNQPQHF
CDR3 DNA: TGTGCCAGTAGTCCCGACAGGAATCAGCCCCAGCATTTT

J gene: TRBJ2-3
V gene: TRBV6-1
clone size: -
D gene: TRBD2
CDR3 protein: CASSNGEGPDTQYF
CDR3 DNA: TGTGCCAGCAGTAACGGGGAGGGCCCAGATACGCAGTATTTT

J gene: TRBJ2-3
V gene: TRBV14
clone size: -
D gene: -
CDR3 protein: CASRAAPGKGTDTQYF
CDR3 DNA: TGTGCCAGCAGGGCTGCGCCAGGGAAGGGCACAGATACGCAGTATTTT